The table lists the clone carrying this T cell receptor beta chain with a few counts. The time point here: sample taken at primary tumor resection. Samples came from 70 to 80 TRACERx patients with untreated early-stage lung cancer. Researchers sequenced whole RNA taken from tumor, nontumor lung or frozen PBMC without sorting. Germline V CDR1 and CDR2: SNHLY, FYNNEI. This CDR3 is built from 17 residues. The V gene lost 2 bases and the J gene lost 0 bases, with 11 bases spanning the gap. TCRdb analysed the 5' RACE reads with MiXCR anew, one entry per CDR3 protein. This table holds around 89,000 distinct CDR3 sequences, approximately 12% found once. These data originate in a study of spatial heterogeneity in lung cancer.

The TCR originated in a male donor with early-stage non-small cell lung cancer. The starting material was PBMCs, obtained at surgery. The rearrangement links TRBV2 to TRBJ2-6; possible D gene TRBD2, 5 bases. The CDR3 sequence: CASSERRGSSGANVLTF. For the CDR3, the DNA is TGTGCCAGCAGTGAACGGAGAGGGAGCTCTGGGGCCAACGTCCTGACTTTC.